The clone carrying this T cell receptor beta chain was seen only a few times. Antigen specificity is unknown. V was clipped by 7 bases and J by 5 bases; unmatched bases: 4. The CDR3 covers 11 residues. Germline CDR1 and CDR2: DFQATT and SNEGSKA (reference sequence). These data belong to a study of CD8+ T cells in alopecia areata. Study-wide results and caveats: Persistence in scalp and blood during tofacitinib was observed for many expanded lesional clones. Researchers say the link of baseline CD8+ expansion to response remains uncertain, with one nonresponder.

Treatment noted: oral pan-JAK inhibitor, 5-10 mg twice daily. The study team obtained lesional scalp punch biopsies and peripheral blood from alopecia areata patients. The authors extracted RNA and reverse transcribed it into cDNA as the sequencing template. Assay: immunoSEQ multiplex PCR; the TCRdb copy retains only in-frame clones and omits some. The sample shows over 100,000 clones, more than 40% of them seen only once. This specimen was CD4+ T cells sorted from blood, taken at week 4, from a patient treated with tofacitinib. The rearrangement links TRBV20-1 to TRBJ2-7, with 8 bases that match TRBD2. This sequence originates from a human donor with alopecia areata. The CDR3 nucleotides are TGCAGTGGGGGACTAGAAGACGAGCAGTACTTC. Encoded protein: CSGGLEDEQYF.